A single sample gave rise to the 9 T cell receptor beta chains below, sequenced in a study of early T cells in non-severe SARS-CoV-2 infection. MiXCR, run by TCRdb on the 5' RACE reads, gives a single entry per CDR3 protein. The table records over 30,000 distinct CDR3 sequences, almost 5.5% of them present only once. The starting material was whole blood, obtained at baseline. These receptors were obtained from an adult who was a healthcare worker with PCR-confirmed SARS-CoV-2 infection or an uninfected control (not recorded which).

As DNA, the CDR3 is TGTGCCAGCAGCCCCCGTGGGTGGGGACTAAACACAGATACGCAGTATTTT. Translation gives CASSPRGWGLNTDTQYF. The chain combines TRBV3-1 with TRBJ2-3; 7 nucleotides align to TRBD2. Looked up from germline, CDR1 is LGHDT and CDR2 is YNNKEL (reference sequence). The length of the CDR3 is 17 residues. The ends lost 4 bases at V and 2 bases at J; junction bases unmatched: 12.

The chain carries TRBV7-2 and TRBJ1-4; possible D gene TRBD1, 5 bases. The V end was cut by 8 bases, the J end by 3 bases, with 10 bases between. Germline V lookup: CDR1 SGHTA, CDR2 FQGNSA. The length of the CDR3 is 13 residues. The CDR3 DNA follows: TGTGCCAGCGGCCGGGGGTCTAATGAAAAACTGTTTTTT. Residues: CASGRGSNEKLFF.

This chain joins TRBV7-3 and TRBJ2-2, with 7 bases identical to TRBD2. The CDR3 is 16 amino acids. Germline lookup yields CDR1 SGHTA and CDR2 FQGTGA. The ends lost 6 bases at V and 7 bases at J; junction bases unmatched: 14. Written as DNA, the CDR3 is TGTGCCAGCAGGCGGGAGTATGCCACCGGTGTCGGGGAGCTGTTTTTT. Its translation is CASRREYATGVGELFF. Full variable domain (rest looked up from reference TRBV7-3 and TRBJ2-2): GAGVSQTPSNKVTEKGKYVELRCDPISGHTALYWYRQSLGQGPEFLIYFQGTGAADDSGLPNDRFFAVRPEGSVSTLKIQRTERGDSAVYLCASRREYATGVGELFFGEGSRLTVL.

This clonotype appeared many times. This chain links TRBV7-6 with TRBJ2-7; 7 nucleotides align to TRBD1. The CDR3 length is 14 residues. CDR1 SGHVS and CDR2 FNYEAQ come from the germline V gene. The V segment lost 3 bases and the J segment 5 bases; nucleotides outside the gene matches: 7. CDR3 DNA: TGTGCCAGCAGCTTCGGACAGGCAGGCGACGAGCAGTACTTC. Residues: CASSFGQAGDEQYF.

This clonotype has a count of ten or more. The chain joins TRBV19 to TRBJ1-5; the D gene is possibly TRBD1 (6 bases). CDR1 and CDR2 (germline): LNHDA, SQIVND (reference sequence). The CDR3 loop spans 15 amino acids. V was shortened by 1 base and J by 7 bases, with 14 bases between the two germline ends. CDR3 loop: CASSIGPRGRQPQHF. The CDR3 DNA sequence: TGTGCCAGTAGTATAGGCCCACGGGGGCGGCAGCCCCAGCATTTT.

This clonotype was recorded a few times. The rearrangement links TRBV6-2 or TRBV6-3 to TRBJ1-5; 9 bases align to TRBD1. This CDR3 comprises 13 residues. Per the germline V gene, CDR1 is MNHEY and CDR2 is SVGEGT. The V segment lost 6 bases and the J segment 11 bases; nucleotides outside the gene matches: 8. The CDR3: CASRPDRGAAQHF. CDR3 in DNA: TGTGCCAGCAGGCCGGACAGGGGCGCAGCCCAGCATTTT.

This clonotype was found many times. The chain carries TRBV2 and TRBJ2-1; a possible D gene is TRBD1 (5 bases). This CDR3 contains 12 residues. Germline lookup yields CDR1 SNHLY and CDR2 FYNNEI. The V gene lost 3 bases and the J gene lost 10 bases, with 10 bases spanning the gap. This CDR3 reads CASSDPPGEQFF. DNA for the CDR3: TGTGCCAGCAGTGACCCGCCAGGGGAGCAGTTCTTC. Looking up the rest from reference TRBV2 and TRBJ2-1 gives the full variable domain: EPEVTQTPSHQVTQMGQEVILRCVPISNHLYFYWYRQILGQKVEFLVSFYNNEISEKSEIFDDQFSVERPDGSNFTLKIRSTKLEDSAMYFCASSDPPGEQFFGPGTRLTVL.

This clonotype came up many times. This sequence joins TRBV12-3 or TRBV12-4 and TRBJ2-3; 7 bases are a match to TRBD2. CDR3 length: 15 residues. J was trimmed by 0 bases and V by 3 bases; bases with no gene match: 3. The DNA for the CDR3 is TGTGCCAGCAGTTTTCAGCGGGGTAGCACAGATACGCAGTATTTT. The encoded protein is CASSFQRGSTDTQYF.

This clonotype was seen ten or more times. A read error may account for a junction end that differs from germline. The chain couples TRBV12-3 or TRBV12-4 to TRBJ2-1; the D gene is possibly TRBD2 (5 bases). The length of the CDR3 is 11 residues. The CDR3 DNA reads as TGTGCCAGCCGACGGACTGAATCTTTGGAATTC. Protein: CASRRTESLEF.